These T cell receptor beta chains were read from a single sample in a study of Ad26.COV2.S vaccination and SARS-CoV-2 variants. Sequencing used immunoSEQ multiplex PCR; TCRdb keeps in-frame clones, though not all of them. The sample has approximately 410,000 clones, around 92% seen once. Material: peripheral blood, obtained in a trial of Ad26.COV2.S vaccine versus placebo. All receptors come from a person between 18 and 65 years old who received the Ad26.COV2.S COVID-19 vaccine or a placebo. Each CDR3 is given with its conserved first and last residue. The D gene is left open where the match is weak.

TRBV12-5,TRBJ1-2,NA,TGTGCTAGTGGTTCTTGGAACTATGGCTACACCTTC,CASGSWNYGYTF
TRBV2,TRBJ1-1,NA,TGTGCCAGCATCGGGGGTTTGACTGAAGCTTTCTTT,CASIGGLTEAFF
TRBV5-1,TRBJ1-2,TRBD1,TGCGCCAGCAGTTTGGACGACAGGGATGGCTACACCTTC,CASSLDDRDGYTF
TRBV24-1,TRBJ2-7,TRBD1,TGTGCCACCAGTGACCGGACAGGTGCCTCCTACGAGCAGTACTTC,CATSDRTGASYEQYF
TRBV9,TRBJ1-2,NA,TGTGCCAGCAGTTTCAGACAGACCCCCTCGGCGAACTATGGCTACACCTTC,CASSFRQTPSANYGYTF
TRBV5-1,TRBJ2-7,NA,TGCGCCAGCAGCTTCCCTGGAACCTACGAGCAGTACTTC,CASSFPGTYEQYF
TRBV28,TRBJ1-5,NA,TGTGCCAGCAGTTTCCGACTTCAAACAGGCAATCAGCCCCAGCATTTT,CASSFRLQTGNQPQHF
TRBV3-1/TRBV3-2,TRBJ1-5,TRBD1,TGTGCCAGCAGCCGGACAGGGGATCAGCTGGAGCCCCAGCATTTT,CASSRTGDQLEPQHF
TRBV6-2/TRBV6-3,TRBJ2-1,NA,TGTGCCAGCAGCACACAGAGGATGGCCAATGAGCAGTTCTTC,CASSTQRMANEQFF
TRBV4-1,TRBJ2-5,NA,TGCGCCAGCAGCCGTTTTTTGACTGGGGTTGAGACCCAGTACTTC,CASSRFLTGVETQYF
TRBV10-3,TRBJ2-1,NA,TGTGCCATCAGTGAAGTTGCGGGCGGTGAGCAGTTCTTC,CAISEVAGGEQFF